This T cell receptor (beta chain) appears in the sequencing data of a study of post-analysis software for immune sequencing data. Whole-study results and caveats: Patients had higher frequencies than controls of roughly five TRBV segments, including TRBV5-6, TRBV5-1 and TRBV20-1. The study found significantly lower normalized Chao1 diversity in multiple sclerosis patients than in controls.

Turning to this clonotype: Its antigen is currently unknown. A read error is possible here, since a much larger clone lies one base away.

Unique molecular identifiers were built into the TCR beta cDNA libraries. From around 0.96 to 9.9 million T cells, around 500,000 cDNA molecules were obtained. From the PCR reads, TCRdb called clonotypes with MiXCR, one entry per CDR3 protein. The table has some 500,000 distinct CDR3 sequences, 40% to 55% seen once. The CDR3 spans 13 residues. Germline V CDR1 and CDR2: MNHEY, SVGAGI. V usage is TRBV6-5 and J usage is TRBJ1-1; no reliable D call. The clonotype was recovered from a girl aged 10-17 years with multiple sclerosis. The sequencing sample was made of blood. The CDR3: CVSGSLGMQEAFF. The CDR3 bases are TGTGTCAGCGGTTCCCTGGGAATGCAAGAAGCTTTCTTT.